Below are 26 T cell receptor beta chains sequenced from a single sample in a study of blood T cell repertoires in COVID-19. Libraries were prepared by immunoSEQ multiplex PCR; TCRdb keeps only in-frame clonotypes and omits some of them. The profile shows over 60,000 clones, 83% of them singletons. The sample was peripheral blood. These receptor sequences come from a man aged 45 to 65 with COVID-19, enrolled during active disease.

J is TRBJ2-1 and V is TRBV11-3; D may be TRBD2 (6 bases). Trimming left V 3 bases short and J 0 bases short, with 12 bases between. Germline CDR1 is SGHNT and CDR2 is YENEEA. This CDR3 is 16 amino acids long. CDR3 protein: CASSFAGTSSYNEQFF. The DNA for the CDR3 is TGTGCCAGCAGCTTTGCGGGAACCAGCTCCTACAATGAGCAGTTCTTC.

The J gene is TRBJ1-5, the V gene TRBV2; 7 nucleotides line up with TRBD1. J was trimmed by 2 bases and V by 5 bases; bases with no gene match: 12. The CDR3 contains 17 residues. Germline lookup yields CDR1 SNHLY and CDR2 FYNNEI. CDR3 sequence: CASSRTGGEIGNQPQHF. CDR3 DNA: TGTGCCAGCAGTCGGACAGGTGGAGAGATCGGCAATCAGCCCCAGCATTTT. The full variable domain, rest sourced from reference TRBV2 and TRBJ1-5, is EPEVTQTPSHQVTQMGQEVILRCVPISNHLYFYWYRQILGQKVEFLVSFYNNEISEKSEIFDDQFSVERPDGSNFTLKIRSTKLEDSAMYFCASSRTGGEIGNQPQHFGDGTRLSIL.

This clone was counted a single time. For the CDR3, the DNA is TGTGCCAGCTCACTACAAGCGGGGCTTTTGAACACTGAAGCTTTCTTT. Amino acid sequence: CASSLQAGLLNTEAFF. This rearrangement joins TRBV18 to TRBJ1-1, with D tentatively TRBD1 (5 bases). V dropped 4 bases and J dropped 0 bases, with 15 bases sitting between them. Germline CDR1 reads KGHSH; CDR2 reads LQKENI. The CDR3 runs 16 residues.

This chain joins TRBV28 and TRBJ2-3, with TRBD2 matching over 9 bases. V trimming: 11 bases; J trimming: 4 bases; junction bases outside the gene matches: 1. Germline CDR1 is MDHEN and CDR2 is SYDVKM. The length of the CDR3 is 11 residues. In DNA form, the CDR3 reads TGTGCCGCGGGAGGGTCAGATACGCAGTATTTT. Its protein is CAAGGSDTQYF.

The V gene is TRBV28, the J gene TRBJ1-6; TRBD1 is a possible D gene (6 bases). The CDR3 covers 12 residues. Trimming removed 5 bases from V and 9 bases from J, with 8 bases in between. Germline assignment: CDR1 MDHEN and CDR2 SYDVKM. The CDR3 DNA reads TGTGCCAGCAGTGCGGACAGTTCACCCCTCCACTTT. Its translation is CASSADSSPLHF. Combining the CDR3 with reference TRBV28 and TRBJ1-6 gives the whole variable domain DVKVTQSSRYLVKRTGEKVFLECVQDMDHENMFWYRQDPGLGLRLIYFSYDVKMKEKGDIPEGYSVSREKKERFSLILESASTNQTSMYLCASSADSSPLHFGNGTRLTVT.

V and J are TRBV3-1 (or the pseudogene TRBV3-2) and TRBJ2-4; 7 bases are shared with TRBD2. Trimming removed 1 base from V and 4 bases from J; junction bases left unmatched: 7. CDR1 is LGHDT, CDR2 YNNKEL, per germline (reference sequence). The CDR3 covers 16 residues. CDR3 region: CASSQVNGRSKNIQYF. CDR3 nucleotides: TGTGCCAGCAGCCAAGTCAACGGGAGGTCGAAAAACATTCAGTACTTC.

The chain employs TRBV9 and TRBJ2-7, with TRBD1 as a possible D gene (6 bases). Trimming shortened V by 4 bases and J by 3 bases, and 11 bases separated the two germline ends. This CDR3 is built from 13 residues. Germline CDR1 reads SGDLS; CDR2 reads YYNGEE. In DNA form, the CDR3 reads TGTGCCAGCAGCTCTCAACAGGGCTACGAGCAGTACTTC. Its protein is CASSSQQGYEQYF.

As DNA, the CDR3 is TGTGCCAGCAGCTCCCGACTAGCGGGAGGCCGAGGTGAGCAGTTCTTC. This encodes CASSSRLAGGRGEQFF. The chain links TRBV7-3 to TRBJ2-1; 13 nucleotides agree with TRBD2. Germline V gives CDR1 SGHTA, CDR2 FQGTGA. V dropped 4 bases and J dropped 9; count of bases not matched to a gene: 9. The length of the CDR3 is 16 residues.

The V and J genes are TRBV28 and TRBJ1-1, with 7 bases lining up with TRBD1. V was pared by 5 bases and J by 5 bases, with 17 bases of the junction left unmatched. CDR1 is MDHEN and CDR2 is SYDVKM in the germline V gene. This CDR3 has 17 residues. CDR3 in amino acids: CASSQPRPNRGWTEAFF. CDR3 in DNA: TGTGCCAGCAGTCAACCCCGGCCTAACAGGGGTTGGACTGAAGCTTTCTTT.

The genes are TRBV6-5 and TRBJ1-6, with 7 bases lining up with TRBD1. The CDR3 contains 15 residues. Germline CDR1 reads MNHEY; CDR2 reads SVGAGI. Trimming cost V 6 bases and J 9 bases; bases outside gene matches: 11. Written as DNA, the CDR3 is TGTGCCAGCAGCCGCACCCGGACAGGAGGTTCACCCCTCCACTTT. It translates to CASSRTRTGGSPLHF.

The genes are TRBV7-8 and TRBJ2-1; tentative D call: TRBD2 (6 bases). Germline V gene data show CDR1 as SGHVS and CDR2 as FQNEAQ. This CDR3 contains 16 residues. Trimming stripped 1 base from V and 8 bases from J, with 18 bases between. This CDR3 reads CASSLGGVLSRYEQFF. DNA of the CDR3: TGTGCCAGCAGCTTAGGCGGGGTTCTTAGTCGGTATGAGCAGTTCTTC.

CDR3 in DNA: TGTGCCAGCACGGAGAGCGGGAGCTCCTACAATGAGCAGTTCTTC. It codes for CASTESGSSYNEQFF. This chain joins TRBV7-9 and TRBJ2-1; TRBD2 agrees at 8 bases. Germline loops: CDR1 SEHNR, CDR2 FQNEAQ (reference sequence). The CDR3 consists of 15 residues. Trimming at V came to 7 bases and at J to 0 bases, leaving 5 bases not matched to a gene.

The V call is TRBV11-2, the J call TRBJ2-7; TRBD2 matches 14 bases. The germline V gene has CDR1 SGHAT and CDR2 FQNNGV. The CDR3 consists of 15 residues. J gave up 6 bases and V 5 bases, and 6 bases lay outside the gene matches. CDR3 DNA: TGTGCCAGCAGCGGACTAGCGGGAGGTATGGGCGAGCAGTACTTC. Its translation is CASSGLAGGMGEQYF.

The chain employs TRBV19 and TRBJ1-5; D is perhaps TRBD1 (6 bases). The CDR3 totals 14 residues. CDR1 is LNHDA, CDR2 SQIVND, per germline (reference sequence). Trimming pared 3 bases from V and 6 bases from J, leaving 12 bases between. The CDR3 loop is CASSIAGGPQPQHF. CDR3 bases: TGTGCCAGTAGTATCGCGGGGGGGCCTCAGCCCCAGCATTTT.

The chain couples TRBV7-9 to TRBJ2-7; 7 nucleotides line up with TRBD1. The CDR3 is 15 residues long. Germline CDR1 SEHNR, CDR2 FQNEAQ (reference sequence). The trim removed 4 bases at V and 0 bases at J, leaving 6 bases unmatched. For the CDR3, the DNA is TGTGCCAGCAGCTCAGACAGGGAACGCTCCTACGAGCAGTACTTC. Protein sequence: CASSSDRERSYEQYF.

This clone has only one observation. The chain links TRBV7-3 to TRBJ2-5; 9 positions agree with TRBD1. V was pared by 5 bases and J by 5 bases, with 3 bases of the junction left unmatched. The CDR3 is made up of 13 amino acids. In germline, CDR1 is SGHTA, CDR2 FQGTGA. CDR3 nucleotide sequence: TGTGCCAGCAGCCCTGACAGGGGGGAGACCCAGTACTTC. Its translation is CASSPDRGETQYF. Based on the CDR3 plus reference TRBV7-3 and TRBJ2-5, the full variable domain is GAGVSQTPSNKVTEKGKYVELRCDPISGHTALYWYRQSLGQGPEFLIYFQGTGAADDSGLPNDRFFAVRPEGSVSTLKIQRTERGDSAVYLCASSPDRGETQYFGPGTRLLVL.

This clone was detected only once. This chain connects TRBV30 to TRBJ1-3, with a weak D call TRBD1 (6 bases). The V and J ends lost 1 base and 0 bases respectively, with 13 bases between them. CDR1 and CDR2 (germline): GTSNPN, SVGIG (reference sequence). The CDR3 is made up of 16 amino acids. CDR3 loop: CAWSAGQTDSGNTIYF. CDR3 DNA sequence: TGTGCCTGGAGTGCGGGACAAACAGACTCTGGAAACACCATATATTTT.

This clone was picked up a small number of times. The rearrangement uses TRBV27 and TRBJ1-5; 7 bases are shared with TRBD1. V lost 5 bases, J lost 0 bases, and 7 bases stayed unmatched. The CDR3 spans 16 residues. Germline-derived CDR1 and CDR2 are MNHEY and SMNVEV (reference sequence). The chain's CDR3 is CASSPGGSYSNQPQHF. The CDR3 DNA is TGTGCCAGCAGTCCAGGGGGGTCTTATAGCAATCAGCCCCAGCATTTT.

As concerns this clone: The germline gene is not matched at one end of the junction; a read error may be the cause. The rearrangement links TRBV6-6 to TRBJ2-4; D possibly matches TRBD1 or TRBD2 (5 bases each). This CDR3 comprises 11 residues. Germline V gene data show CDR1 as MNHNY and CDR2 as SVGAGI (reference sequence). CDR3 amino acids: CASIYGAIQYF. CDR3 DNA: TGTGCCAGCATTTACGGGGCCATTCAGTACTTC.

Here the CDR3 DNA reads TGTGCCATCGGAAAGGCGACGGGACTACCTTTGAATGAGCAGTTCTTC. Protein sequence: CAIGKATGLPLNEQFF. The chain uses TRBV28 and TRBJ2-1, with 7 bases matching TRBD2. The V segment lost 10 bases and the J segment 7 bases; nucleotides outside the gene matches: 19. The CDR3 contains 16 residues. Germline V gene data show CDR1 as MDHEN and CDR2 as SYDVKM. Based on the CDR3 plus reference TRBV28 and TRBJ2-1, the full variable domain is DVKVTQSSRYLVKRTGEKVFLECVQDMDHENMFWYRQDPGLGLRLIYFSYDVKMKEKGDIPEGYSVSREKKERFSLILESASTNQTSMYLCAIGKATGLPLNEQFFGPGTRLTVL.

V and J are TRBV5-4 and TRBJ2-3, with 8 bases lining up with TRBD1. The germline gives CDR1 SGHNT, CDR2 YYREEE (reference sequence). The CDR3 contains 15 residues. The V segment lost 4 bases and the J segment 5 bases; nucleotides outside the gene matches: 9. The CDR3 nucleotides are TGTGCCAGCAGCGGGAAGGACAGGGCAGGAGATACGCAGTATTTT. Encoded protein: CASSGKDRAGDTQYF.

The rearrangement uses TRBV10-3 and TRBJ2-7, with D uncertain. This CDR3 has 14 amino acids. V was shortened by 3 bases and J by 1 base, with 10 bases between the two germline ends. Per the germline V gene, CDR1 is ENHRY and CDR2 is SYGVKD. CDR3 residues: CAISDTGGSYEQYF. CDR3 in DNA: TGTGCCATCAGTGACACGGGTGGGTCCTACGAGCAGTACTTC.

The chain joins TRBV6-5 to TRBJ1-3; D perhaps matches TRBD1 (5 bases). CDR3 length: 15 amino acids. The ends were cut back, 4 bases at V and 3 bases at J, with 13 bases in the middle. From germline, CDR1 is MNHEY and CDR2 SVGAGI. For the CDR3, the DNA is TGTGCCAGCAGTTCCCAGGGTCGGAGTGGAAACACCATATATTTT. It codes for CASSSQGRSGNTIYF.

This rearrangement joins TRBV10-3 to TRBJ2-3; 9 bases align to TRBD1. CDR1 ENHRY and CDR2 SYGVKD come from the germline V gene. V lost 4 bases, J lost 2 bases, and 7 bases stayed unmatched. This CDR3 region has 16 residues. This CDR3 reads CAISVLQGADTDTQYF. CDR3 nucleotides: TGTGCCATCAGTGTTTTACAGGGGGCGGACACAGATACGCAGTATTTT.

This chain's CDR3 is CASSVRGIGNEQYF. The CDR3 nucleotides read TGTGCCAGCAGTGTTCGAGGGATTGGGAACGAGCAGTACTTC. J is TRBJ2-7 and V is TRBV2; D might be TRBD2 (5 bases). The CDR3 covers 14 residues. Trimming left V 4 bases short and J 5 bases short, with 15 bases between. The germline V gene has CDR1 SNHLY and CDR2 FYNNEI.

V and J are TRBV10-1 and TRBJ1-1; 9 bases line up with TRBD1. Trimming cost V 6 bases and J 3 bases; bases outside gene matches: 5. Per germline, CDR1 WNHNN and CDR2 SYGVQD (reference sequence). This CDR3 spans 14 amino acids. The CDR3 DNA sequence: TGCGCCAGCAGCCGGGACAGGGAAGACACTGAAGCTTTCTTT. It specifies CASSRDREDTEAFF.